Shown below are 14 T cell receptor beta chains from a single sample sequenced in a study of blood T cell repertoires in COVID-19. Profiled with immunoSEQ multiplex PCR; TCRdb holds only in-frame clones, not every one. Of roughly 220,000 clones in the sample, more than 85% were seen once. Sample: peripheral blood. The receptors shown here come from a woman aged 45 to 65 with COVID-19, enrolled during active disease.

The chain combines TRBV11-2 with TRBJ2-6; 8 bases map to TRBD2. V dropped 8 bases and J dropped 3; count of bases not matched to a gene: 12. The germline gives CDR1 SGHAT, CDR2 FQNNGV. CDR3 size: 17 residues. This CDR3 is CASFPGRGARGANVLTF. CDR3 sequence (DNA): TGTGCCAGCTTCCCCGGGAGGGGGGCGCGTGGGGCCAACGTCCTGACTTTC. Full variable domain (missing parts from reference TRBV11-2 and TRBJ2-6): EAGVAQSPRYKIIEKRQSVAFWCNPISGHATLYWYQQILGQGPKLLIQFQNNGVVDDSQLPKDRFSAERLKGVDSTLKIQPAKLEDSAVYLCASFPGRGARGANVLTFGAGSRLTVL.

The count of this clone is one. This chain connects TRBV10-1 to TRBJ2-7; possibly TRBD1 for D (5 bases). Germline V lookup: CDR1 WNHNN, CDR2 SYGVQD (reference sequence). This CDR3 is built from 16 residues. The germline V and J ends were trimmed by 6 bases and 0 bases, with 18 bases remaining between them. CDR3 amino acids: CASSLYRTKSSYEQYF. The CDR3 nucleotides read TGCGCCAGCAGCCTCTACAGGACGAAAAGCTCCTACGAGCAGTACTTC.

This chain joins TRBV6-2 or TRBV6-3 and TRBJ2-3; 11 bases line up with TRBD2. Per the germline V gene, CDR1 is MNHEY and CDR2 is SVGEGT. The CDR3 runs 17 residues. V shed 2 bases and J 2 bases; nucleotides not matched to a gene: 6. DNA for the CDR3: TGTGCCAGCAGTTACAGTTCTAGCGGGGGGTTCACAGATACGCAGTATTTT. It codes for CASSYSSSGGFTDTQYF.

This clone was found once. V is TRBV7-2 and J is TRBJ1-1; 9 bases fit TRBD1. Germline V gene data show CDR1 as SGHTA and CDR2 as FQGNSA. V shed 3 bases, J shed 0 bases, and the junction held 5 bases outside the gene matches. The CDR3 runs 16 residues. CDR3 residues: CASSFGTGTMNTEAFF. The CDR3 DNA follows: TGTGCCAGCAGCTTCGGGACAGGGACAATGAACACTGAAGCTTTCTTT.

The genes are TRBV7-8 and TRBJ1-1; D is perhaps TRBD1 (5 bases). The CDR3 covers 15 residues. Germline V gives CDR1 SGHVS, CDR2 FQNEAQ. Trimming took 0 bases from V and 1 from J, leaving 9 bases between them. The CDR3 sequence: CASSLAGGPNTEAFF. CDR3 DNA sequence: TGTGCCAGCAGCTTAGCGGGGGGACCGAACACTGAAGCTTTCTTT.

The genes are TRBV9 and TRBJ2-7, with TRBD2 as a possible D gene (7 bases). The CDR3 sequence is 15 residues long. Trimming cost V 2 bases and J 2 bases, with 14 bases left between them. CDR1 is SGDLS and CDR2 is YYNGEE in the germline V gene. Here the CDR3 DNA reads TGTGCCAGCAGCGTGGGCGGGGGCGACACCTACGAGCAGTACTTC. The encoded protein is CASSVGGGDTYEQYF.

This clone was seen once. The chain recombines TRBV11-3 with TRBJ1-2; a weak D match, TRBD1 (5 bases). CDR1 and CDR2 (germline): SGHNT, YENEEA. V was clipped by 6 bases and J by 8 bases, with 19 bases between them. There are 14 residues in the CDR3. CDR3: CASSRVPGFDGYTF. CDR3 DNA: TGTGCCAGCAGTCGCGTTCCAGGGTTCGACGGCTACACCTTC.

The CDR3 is CASSEGWTGKAFF. In DNA, the CDR3 is TGTGCCAGCAGTGAAGGGTGGACAGGGAAAGCTTTCTTT. The V and J genes are TRBV6-1 and TRBJ1-1; 8 nucleotides match TRBD1. Germline assignment: CDR1 MNHNS and CDR2 SASEGT. Trimming removed 1 base from V and 9 bases from J; junction bases left unmatched: 4. The CDR3 is 13 residues long.

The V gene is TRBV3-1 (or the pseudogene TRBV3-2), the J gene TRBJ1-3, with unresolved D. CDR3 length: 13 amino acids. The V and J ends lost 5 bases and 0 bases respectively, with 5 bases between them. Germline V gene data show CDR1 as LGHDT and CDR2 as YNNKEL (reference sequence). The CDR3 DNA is TGTGCCAGCAGCTCGGGCTCTGGAAACACCATATATTTT. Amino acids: CASSSGSGNTIYF.

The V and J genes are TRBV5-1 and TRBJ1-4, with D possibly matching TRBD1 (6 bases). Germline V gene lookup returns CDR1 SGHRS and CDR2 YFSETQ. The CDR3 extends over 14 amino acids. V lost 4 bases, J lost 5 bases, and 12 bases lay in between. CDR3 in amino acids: CASSLKGGNEKLFF. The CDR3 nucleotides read TGCGCCAGCAGCCTCAAGGGGGGGAATGAAAAACTGTTTTTT. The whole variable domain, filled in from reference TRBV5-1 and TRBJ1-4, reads KAGVTQTPRYLIKTRGQQVTLSCSPISGHRSVSWYQQTPGQGLQFLFEYFSETQRNKGNFPGRFSGRQFSNSRSEMNVSTLELGDSALYLCASSLKGGNEKLFFGSGTQLSVL.

The CDR3: CASSNGQGYTEAFF. CDR3 DNA sequence: TGTGCCAGCAGTAACGGACAGGGGTACACTGAAGCTTTCTTT. This sequence joins TRBV27 and TRBJ1-1; 9 positions match TRBD1. Germline V gene lookup returns CDR1 MNHEY and CDR2 SMNVEV (reference sequence). This CDR3 contains 14 residues. V lost 5 bases to trimming and J lost 3 bases; unmatched junction nucleotides: 4.

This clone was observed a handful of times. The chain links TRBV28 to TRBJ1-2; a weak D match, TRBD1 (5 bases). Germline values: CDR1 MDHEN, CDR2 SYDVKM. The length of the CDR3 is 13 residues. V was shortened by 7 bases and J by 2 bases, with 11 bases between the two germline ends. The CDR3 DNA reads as TGTGCCAGCACCGACGACAGAAACTATGGCTACACCTTC. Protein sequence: CASTDDRNYGYTF.

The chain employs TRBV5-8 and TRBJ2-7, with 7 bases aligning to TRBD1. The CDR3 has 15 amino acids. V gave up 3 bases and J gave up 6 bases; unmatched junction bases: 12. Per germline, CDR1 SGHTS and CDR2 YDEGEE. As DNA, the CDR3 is TGTGCCAGCAGCTGGGGACAGTCGATCCCCCCCGAGCAGTACGTC. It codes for CASSWGQSIPPEQYV.

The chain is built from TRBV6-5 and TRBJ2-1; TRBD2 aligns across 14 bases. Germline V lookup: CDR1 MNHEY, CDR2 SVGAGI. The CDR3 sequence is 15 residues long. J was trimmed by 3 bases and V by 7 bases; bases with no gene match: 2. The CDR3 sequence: CASIGTSGGYNEQFF. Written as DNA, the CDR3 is TGTGCCAGCATCGGGACTAGCGGGGGCTACAATGAGCAGTTCTTC.